This TCR beta chain is drawn from a study of T cell responses to AZD1222 COVID-19 vaccine. CDR1 is LNHDA, CDR2 SQIVND, per germline (reference sequence). The V and J ends lost 8 bases and 8 bases, in that order; junction bases with no gene match: 8. The CDR3 consists of 12 residues. Study-wide results and limits: Vaccine-associated CD4 TCRs ranged over spike, dominating at 160-218 and 743-854.

Comment on this clone: What it recognizes is unknown.

Sequenced by immunoSEQ multiplex PCR; TCRdb stores in-frame clones only, minus some. The sample holds some 150,000 clones, 80% to 95% seen once. V and J are TRBV19 and TRBJ1-2; 7 bases line up with TRBD1. This clonotype was sampled from an adult who received the AZD1222 COVID-19 vaccine. The sequencing used peripheral blood, collected 28 days after the second AZD1222 dose. CDR3 residues: CASQQGIEGYTF. The CDR3 coding sequence is TGTGCCAGTCAACAGGGGATAGAGGGCTACACCTTC.